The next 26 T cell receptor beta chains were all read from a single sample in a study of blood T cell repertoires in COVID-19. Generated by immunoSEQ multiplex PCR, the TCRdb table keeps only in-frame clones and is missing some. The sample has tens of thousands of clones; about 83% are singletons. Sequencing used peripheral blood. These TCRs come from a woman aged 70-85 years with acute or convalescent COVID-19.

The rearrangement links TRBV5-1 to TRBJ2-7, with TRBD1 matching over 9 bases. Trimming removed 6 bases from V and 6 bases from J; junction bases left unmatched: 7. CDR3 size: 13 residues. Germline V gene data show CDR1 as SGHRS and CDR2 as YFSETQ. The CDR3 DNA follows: TGCGCCAGCAACCGGGACAGGGACCTCGAGCAGTACTTC. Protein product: CASNRDRDLEQYF.

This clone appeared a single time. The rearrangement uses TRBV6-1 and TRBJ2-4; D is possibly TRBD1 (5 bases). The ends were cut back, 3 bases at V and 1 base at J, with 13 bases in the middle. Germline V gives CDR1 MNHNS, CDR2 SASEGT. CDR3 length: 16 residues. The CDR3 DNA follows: TGTGCCAGCAGTGACAGGGATTCTGGGGCCAAAAACATTCAGTACTTC. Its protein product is CASSDRDSGAKNIQYF.

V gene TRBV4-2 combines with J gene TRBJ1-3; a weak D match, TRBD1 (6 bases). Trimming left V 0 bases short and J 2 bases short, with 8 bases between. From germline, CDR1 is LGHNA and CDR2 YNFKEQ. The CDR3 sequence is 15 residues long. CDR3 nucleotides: TGTGCCAGCAGCCAAGACGACAGGACTGGAAACACCATATATTTT. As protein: CASSQDDRTGNTIYF.

In DNA form, the CDR3 reads TGTGCCAGCAGTTTGACAGTCTCCAACTATGGCTACACCTTC. Its translation is CASSLTVSNYGYTF. V is TRBV28 and J is TRBJ1-2; possible D gene TRBD1, 5 bases. V lost 3 bases, J lost 2 bases, and 10 bases lay in between. Germline V gives CDR1 MDHEN, CDR2 SYDVKM. CDR3 length: 14 amino acids.

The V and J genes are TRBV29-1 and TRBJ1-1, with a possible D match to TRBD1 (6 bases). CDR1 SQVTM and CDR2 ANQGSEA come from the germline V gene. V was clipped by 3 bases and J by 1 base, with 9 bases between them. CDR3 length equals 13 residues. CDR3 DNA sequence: TGCAGCGTTGAGCCACAGGGGAACACTGAAGCTTTCTTT. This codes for CSVEPQGNTEAFF.

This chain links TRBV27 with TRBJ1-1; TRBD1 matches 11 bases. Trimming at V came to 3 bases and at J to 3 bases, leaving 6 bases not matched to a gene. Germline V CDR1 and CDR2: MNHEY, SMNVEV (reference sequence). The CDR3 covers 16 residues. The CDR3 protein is CASSLDGTGGHTEAFF. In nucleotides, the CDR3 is TGTGCCAGCAGTTTGGACGGGACAGGGGGGCACACTGAAGCTTTCTTT.

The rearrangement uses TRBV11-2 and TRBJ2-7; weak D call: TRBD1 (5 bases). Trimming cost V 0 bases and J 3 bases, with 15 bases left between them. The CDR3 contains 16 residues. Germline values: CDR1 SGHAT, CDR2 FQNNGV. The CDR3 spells CASSLEGTGPIYEQYF. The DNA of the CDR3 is TGTGCCAGCAGCTTAGAAGGTACAGGTCCTATCTACGAGCAGTACTTC.

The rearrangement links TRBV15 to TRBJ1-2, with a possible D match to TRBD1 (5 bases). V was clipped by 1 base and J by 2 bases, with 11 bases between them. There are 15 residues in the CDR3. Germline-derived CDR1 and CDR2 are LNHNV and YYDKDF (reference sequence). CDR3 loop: CATSRGSQGNYGYTF. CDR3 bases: TGTGCCACCAGCAGAGGTTCGCAGGGAAACTATGGCTACACCTTC. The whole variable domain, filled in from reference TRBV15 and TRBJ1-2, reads DAMVIQNPRYQVTQFGKPVTLSCSQTLNHNVMYWYQQKSSQAPKLLFHYYDKDFNNEADTPDNFQSRRPNTSFCFLDIRSPGLGDTAMYLCATSRGSQGNYGYTFGSGTRLTVV.

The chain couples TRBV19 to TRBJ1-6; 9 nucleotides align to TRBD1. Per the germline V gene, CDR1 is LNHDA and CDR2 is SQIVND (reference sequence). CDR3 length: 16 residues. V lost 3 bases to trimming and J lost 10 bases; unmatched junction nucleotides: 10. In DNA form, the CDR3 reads TGTGCCAGTAGTATCGGGGGGGGGACAGGGCAATCACCCCTCCACTTT. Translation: CASSIGGGTGQSPLHF.

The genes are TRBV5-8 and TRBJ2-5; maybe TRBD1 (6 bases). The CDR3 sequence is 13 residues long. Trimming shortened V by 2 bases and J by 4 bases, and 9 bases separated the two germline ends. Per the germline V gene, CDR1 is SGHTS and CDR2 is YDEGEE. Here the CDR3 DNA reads TGTGCCAGCAGCTTCCAGGGGCTAGAGACCCAGTACTTC. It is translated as CASSFQGLETQYF.

This CDR3 reads CASAGGPTGELFF. CDR3 in DNA: TGTGCCAGCGCGGGGGGGCCCACCGGGGAGCTGTTTTTT. The rearrangement uses TRBV2 and TRBJ2-2, with 9 bases lining up with TRBD2. CDR1 and CDR2 from the germline V gene are SNHLY and FYNNEI. The CDR3 totals 13 residues. V shed 8 bases, J shed 4 bases, and the junction held 2 bases outside the gene matches.

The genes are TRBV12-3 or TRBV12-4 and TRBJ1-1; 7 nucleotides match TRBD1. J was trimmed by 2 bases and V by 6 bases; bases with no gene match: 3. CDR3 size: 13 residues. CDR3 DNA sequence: TGTGCCAGCAGCGGGACAGACAACACTGAAGCTTTCTTT. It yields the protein CASSGTDNTEAFF.

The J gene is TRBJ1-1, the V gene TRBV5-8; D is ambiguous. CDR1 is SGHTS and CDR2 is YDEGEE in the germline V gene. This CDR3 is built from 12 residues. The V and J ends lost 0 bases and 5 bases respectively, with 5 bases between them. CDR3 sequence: CASSLALTEAFF. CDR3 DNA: TGTGCCAGCAGCTTGGCACTAACTGAAGCTTTCTTT.

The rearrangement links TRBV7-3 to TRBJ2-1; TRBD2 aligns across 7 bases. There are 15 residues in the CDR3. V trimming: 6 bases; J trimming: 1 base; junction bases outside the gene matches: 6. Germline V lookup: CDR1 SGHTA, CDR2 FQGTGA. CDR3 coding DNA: TGTGCCAGCAGTCAGTACGGGGGGTCCTACAATGAGCAGTTCTTC. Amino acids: CASSQYGGSYNEQFF.

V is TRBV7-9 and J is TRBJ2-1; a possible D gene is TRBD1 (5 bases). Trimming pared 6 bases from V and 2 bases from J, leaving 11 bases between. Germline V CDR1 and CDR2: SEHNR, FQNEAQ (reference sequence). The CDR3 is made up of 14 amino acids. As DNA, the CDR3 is TGTGCCAGCAGTTATACAGGTCCCTACAATGAGCAGTTCTTC. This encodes CASSYTGPYNEQFF. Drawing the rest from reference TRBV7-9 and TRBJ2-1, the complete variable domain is DTGVSQNPRHKITKRGQNVTFRCDPISEHNRLYWYRQTLGQGPEFLTYFQNEAQLEKSRLLSDRFSAERPKGSFSTLEIQRTEQGDSAMYLCASSYTGPYNEQFFGPGTRLTVL.

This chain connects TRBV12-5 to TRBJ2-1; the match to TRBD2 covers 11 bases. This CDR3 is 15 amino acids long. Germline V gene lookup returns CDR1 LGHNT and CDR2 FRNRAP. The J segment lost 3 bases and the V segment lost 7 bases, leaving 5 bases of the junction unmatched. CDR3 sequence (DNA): TGTGCTAGTGTCGTTCTAGCGGGGGGCTACAATGAGCAGTTCTTC. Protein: CASVVLAGGYNEQFF.

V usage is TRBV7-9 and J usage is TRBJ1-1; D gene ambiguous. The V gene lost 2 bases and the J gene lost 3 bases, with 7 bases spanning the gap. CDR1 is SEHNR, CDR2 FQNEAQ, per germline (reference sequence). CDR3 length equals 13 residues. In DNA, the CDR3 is TGTGCCAGCAGCTTAATGCGGGACACTGAAGCTTTCTTT. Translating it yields CASSLMRDTEAFF.

In DNA, the CDR3 is TGCGCCAGCAGCTTGGAATCAGGTCAGCCCCAGCATTTT. Translation gives CASSLESGQPQHF. This chain uses TRBV5-1 with TRBJ1-5; no reliable D call. The V gene's germline CDR1 is SGHRS and CDR2 YFSETQ. This CDR3 is 13 amino acids long. V was cut by 0 bases and J by 6 bases, with 7 bases left in between.

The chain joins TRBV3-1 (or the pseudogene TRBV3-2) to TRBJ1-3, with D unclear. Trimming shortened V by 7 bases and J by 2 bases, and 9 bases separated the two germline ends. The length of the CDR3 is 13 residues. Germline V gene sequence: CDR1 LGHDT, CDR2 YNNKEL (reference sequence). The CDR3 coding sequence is TGTGCCAGCACCGCTAACGCTGGAAACACCATATATTTT. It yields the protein CASTANAGNTIYF.

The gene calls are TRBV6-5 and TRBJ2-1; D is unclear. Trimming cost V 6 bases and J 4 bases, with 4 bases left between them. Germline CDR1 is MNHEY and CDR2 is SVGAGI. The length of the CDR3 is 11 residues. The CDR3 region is CASRTYNEQFF. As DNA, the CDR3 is TGTGCCAGCAGGACATACAATGAGCAGTTCTTC.

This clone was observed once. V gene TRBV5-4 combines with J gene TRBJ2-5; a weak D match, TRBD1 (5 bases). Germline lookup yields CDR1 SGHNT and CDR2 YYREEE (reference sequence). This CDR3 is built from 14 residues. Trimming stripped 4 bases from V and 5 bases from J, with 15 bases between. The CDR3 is CASSGGADWETQYF. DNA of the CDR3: TGTGCCAGCAGCGGTGGGGCTGACTGGGAGACCCAGTACTTC.

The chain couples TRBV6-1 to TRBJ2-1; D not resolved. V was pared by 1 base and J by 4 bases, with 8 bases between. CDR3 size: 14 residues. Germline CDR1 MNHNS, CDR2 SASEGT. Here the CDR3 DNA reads TGTGCCAGCAGTGAAGGAGACTGGTACAATGAGCAGTTCTTC. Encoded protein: CASSEGDWYNEQFF.

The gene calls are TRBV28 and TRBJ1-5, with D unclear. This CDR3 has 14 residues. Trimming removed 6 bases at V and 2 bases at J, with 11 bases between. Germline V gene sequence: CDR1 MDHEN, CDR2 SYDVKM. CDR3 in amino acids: CASRSYSRNQPQHF. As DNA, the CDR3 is TGTGCCAGCAGGTCATACTCCCGCAATCAGCCCCAGCATTTT.

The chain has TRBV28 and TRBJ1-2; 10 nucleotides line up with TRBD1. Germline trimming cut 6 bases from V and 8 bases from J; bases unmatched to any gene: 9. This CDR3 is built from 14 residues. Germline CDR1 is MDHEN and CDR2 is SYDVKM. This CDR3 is CASRETGGDRGYTF. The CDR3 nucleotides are TGTGCCAGCAGGGAGACAGGGGGCGACCGGGGCTACACCTTC.

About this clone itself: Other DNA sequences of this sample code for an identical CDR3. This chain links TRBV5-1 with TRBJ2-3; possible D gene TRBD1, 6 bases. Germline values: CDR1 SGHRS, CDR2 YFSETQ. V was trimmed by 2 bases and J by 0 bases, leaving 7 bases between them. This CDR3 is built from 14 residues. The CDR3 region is CASSLGQSTDTQYF. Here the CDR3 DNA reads TGCGCCAGCAGCTTAGGACAGAGCACAGATACGCAGTATTTT.

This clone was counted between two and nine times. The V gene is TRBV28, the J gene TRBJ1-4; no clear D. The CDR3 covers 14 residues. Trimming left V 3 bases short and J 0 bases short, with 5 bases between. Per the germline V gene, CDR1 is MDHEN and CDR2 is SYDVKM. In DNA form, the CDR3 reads TGTGCCAGCAGTTTCCCAGCAACTAATGAAAAACTGTTTTTT. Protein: CASSFPATNEKLFF.